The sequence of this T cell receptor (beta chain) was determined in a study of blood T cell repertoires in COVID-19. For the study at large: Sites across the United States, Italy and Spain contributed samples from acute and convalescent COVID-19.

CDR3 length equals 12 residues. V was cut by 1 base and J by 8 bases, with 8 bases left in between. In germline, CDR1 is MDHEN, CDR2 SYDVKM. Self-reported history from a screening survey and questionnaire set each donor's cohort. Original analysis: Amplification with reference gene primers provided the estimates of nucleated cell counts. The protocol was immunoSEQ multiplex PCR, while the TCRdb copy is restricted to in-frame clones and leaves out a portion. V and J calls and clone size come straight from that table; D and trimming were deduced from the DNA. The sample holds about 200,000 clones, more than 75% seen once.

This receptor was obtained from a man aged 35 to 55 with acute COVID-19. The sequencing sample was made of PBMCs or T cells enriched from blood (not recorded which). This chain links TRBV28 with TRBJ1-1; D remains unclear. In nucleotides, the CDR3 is TGTGCCAGCAGTTTATTAGGGAGGGAAGCTTTCTTT. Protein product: CASSLLGREAFF.